Below are 22 T cell receptor beta chains sequenced from a single sample in a study of CD8 T cells in ankylosing spondylitis. MiXCR was run by TCRdb on the 5' RACE reads, yielding one entry per CDR3 protein. This sample has fewer than 500,000 distinct CDR3 sequences, with around 26% found just once. Regarding the study as a whole: A TCR beta motif made of about 8 highly homologous variants seemed typical of ankylosing spondylitis blood.

For these TCRs, the target antigens are not known. What was sequenced was blood, either unsorted or a sorted T cell fraction (not recorded which). The receptors shown here come from a male donor with ankylosing spondylitis.

The J gene is TRBJ2-7, the V gene TRBV30; D possibly corresponds to TRBD1 (6 bases). CDR1 and CDR2 from the germline V gene are GTSNPN and SVGIG (reference sequence). Deletions cut 5 bases from V and 2 bases from J, with 10 bases between. This CDR3 comprises 12 residues. The CDR3 DNA reads TGTGCCTGGCAGGGGCAGACCTACGAGCAGTACTTC. This translates into CAWQGQTYEQYF.

This chain links TRBV12-3 or TRBV12-4 with TRBJ2-1; the D gene could be TRBD1 or TRBD2 (5 bases each). V was pared by 4 bases and J by 9 bases, with 13 bases between. There are 13 residues in the CDR3. For the CDR3, the DNA is TGTGCCAGCAGTTGGCGCCCTGGGGGTGAGCAGTTCTTC. Protein product: CASSWRPGGEQFF.

The chain couples TRBV7-7 to TRBJ2-1; the match to TRBD1 covers 8 bases. The CDR3 contains 13 residues. Trimming took 4 bases from V and 5 from J; bases not matched to a gene: 1. CDR1 SSHAT and CDR2 FNYEAQ come from the germline V gene (reference sequence). The CDR3, as DNA: TGTGCCAGCAGCTCGGACAGGGACAATGAGCAGTTCTTC. Protein product: CASSSDRDNEQFF.

The table lists this clonotype with a few counts. The chain combines TRBV27 with TRBJ2-2, with D maybe TRBD1 (6 bases). Trimming removed 2 bases at V and 7 bases at J, with 23 bases between. Germline assignment: CDR1 MNHEY and CDR2 SMNVEV (reference sequence). The CDR3 covers 18 residues. The CDR3 protein is CASSLQPRQARVLGELFF. In DNA form, the CDR3 reads TGTGCCAGCAGTTTACAACCCCGACAGGCCCGAGTCCTCGGGGAGCTGTTTTTT.

This sequence joins TRBV29-1 and TRBJ2-1; 8 positions agree with TRBD2. Germline CDR1 is SQVTM and CDR2 is ANQGSEA. This CDR3 is 15 amino acids long. With V trimmed by 3 bases and J by 7 bases, 11 bases remained unmatched. The CDR3 is CSVDRFAGGANEQFF. CDR3 bases: TGCAGCGTTGATCGTTTTGCGGGAGGAGCGAATGAGCAGTTCTTC.

This clonotype showed up just a few times. This chain connects TRBV10-3 to TRBJ1-1; weak D call: TRBD1 (5 bases). V was cut by 2 bases and J by 2 bases, with 9 bases left in between. The CDR3 loop spans 14 amino acids. The V gene's germline CDR1 is ENHRY and CDR2 SYGVKD. For the CDR3, the DNA is TGTGCCATCAGTGAGCAGGGCCCCAACACTGAAGCTTTCTTT. This encodes CAISEQGPNTEAFF.

V and J are TRBV7-6 and TRBJ2-1; D not certain. CDR3 length: 15 residues. V lost 8 bases and J lost 0, with 14 bases in between. Germline V lookup: CDR1 SGHVS, CDR2 FNYEAQ. CDR3 coding DNA: TGTGCCAGCGCCCGGGCGGAAAGCTCCTACAATGAGCAGTTCTTC. This sequence encodes CASARAESSYNEQFF.

The V call is TRBV5-1, the J call TRBJ2-2; possible D gene TRBD1, 7 bases. Germline CDR1 is SGHRS and CDR2 is YFSETQ. The CDR3 runs to 14 residues. The germline V and J ends were trimmed by 5 bases and 3 bases, with 11 bases remaining between them. The CDR3 DNA follows: TGCGCCAGCAGGGAGGGGACAGACACCGGGGAGCTGTTTTTT. Protein sequence: CASREGTDTGELFF. Complete variable domain (other parts from reference TRBV5-1 and TRBJ2-2): KAGVTQTPRYLIKTRGQQVTLSCSPISGHRSVSWYQQTPGQGLQFLFEYFSETQRNKGNFPGRFSGRQFSNSRSEMNVSTLELGDSALYLCASREGTDTGELFFGEGSRLTVL.

This clonotype turned up a few times. The gene calls are TRBV7-2 and TRBJ2-4; 15 nucleotides line up with TRBD2. The J segment lost 7 bases and the V segment lost 5 bases, leaving 9 bases of the junction unmatched. CDR3 length: 17 residues. Germline CDR1 and CDR2: SGHTA and FQGNSA. Here the CDR3 reads CASSTRTSGRGGNIQYF. The CDR3 DNA sequence: TGTGCCAGCAGCACCCGGACTAGCGGGAGGGGAGGTAACATTCAGTACTTC. Full variable domain (outside the CDR3, taken from reference TRBV7-2 and TRBJ2-4): GAGVSQSPSNKVTEKGKDVELRCDPISGHTALYWYRQSLGQGLEFLIYFQGNSAPDKSGLPSDRFSAERTGGSVSTLTIQRTQQEDSAVYLCASSTRTSGRGGNIQYFGAGTRLSVL.

V is TRBV7-9 and J is TRBJ1-4; D unclear. Germline CDR1 reads SEHNR; CDR2 reads FQNEAQ (reference sequence). This CDR3 comprises 15 residues. Trimming shortened V by 5 bases and J by 6 bases, and 16 bases separated the two germline ends. CDR3 sequence: CASSNSGYSDEKLFF. DNA for the CDR3: TGTGCCAGCAGCAATTCGGGGTATTCGGATGAAAAACTGTTTTTT.

This sequence joins TRBV15 and TRBJ2-1; D might be TRBD1 or TRBD2, each matching 5 bases. V dropped 1 base and J dropped 8 bases, with 24 bases sitting between them. In germline, CDR1 is LNHNV, CDR2 YYDKDF (reference sequence). This CDR3 has 18 residues. CDR3 DNA sequence: TGTGCCACCAGCAGAGCGGGGCCGGGTGCTGCCCTTTTCGATGAGCAGTTCTTC. This sequence encodes CATSRAGPGAALFDEQFF.

This clonotype was detected a few times. CDR3 sequence reads: CASRRTGGGQPQHF. The CDR3 region has the DNA TGTGCCAGTAGAAGGACAGGGGGCGGTCAGCCCCAGCATTTT. The gene calls are TRBV19 and TRBJ1-5; TRBD1 agrees at 11 bases. The V gene's germline CDR1 is LNHDA and CDR2 SQIVND (reference sequence). The V gene end was trimmed by 6 bases and the J gene end by 6 bases; junction bases not matched to a gene: 4. CDR3 length: 14 residues. The full variable domain, completed using reference TRBV19 and TRBJ1-5, is DGGITQSPKYLFRKEGQNVTLSCEQNLNHDAMYWYRQDPGQGLRLIYYSQIVNDFQKGDIAEGYSVSREKKESFPLTVTSAQKNPTAFYLCASRRTGGGQPQHFGDGTRLSIL.

In this sample, this clonotype turned up a few times. V usage is TRBV30 and J usage is TRBJ2-1; D tentatively fits TRBD1 or TRBD2 (6 bases each). The CDR3 extends over 11 amino acids. Deletions cut 3 bases from V and 10 bases from J, with 10 bases between. Per the germline V gene, CDR1 is GTSNPN and CDR2 is SVGIG (reference sequence). The CDR3 reads CAWSVGGEQFF. The CDR3 coding sequence is TGTGCCTGGAGCGTAGGGGGGGAGCAGTTCTTC.

This chain joins TRBV5-1 and TRBJ2-7; TRBD1 might be the D (6 bases). The CDR3 sequence is 15 residues long. The germline V gene encodes CDR1 SGHRS and CDR2 YFSETQ. Deletions cut 0 bases from V and 2 bases from J, with 12 bases between. CDR3 coding DNA: TGCGCCAGCAGCTTGGCGGCAGGGGCAGCCTACGAGCAGTACTTC. Its protein is CASSLAAGAAYEQYF.

This chain links TRBV24-1 with TRBJ1-5; TRBD1 aligns across 8 bases. Trimming took 5 bases from V and 0 from J; bases not matched to a gene: 11. The CDR3 totals 18 residues. CDR1 and CDR2 (germline): KGHDR, SFDVKD. The CDR3 here is CATSGQGRRDYSNQPQHF. The CDR3 bases are TGTGCCACCAGTGGACAGGGGAGGAGGGATTATAGCAATCAGCCCCAGCATTTT.

V usage is TRBV20-1 and J usage is TRBJ2-3; D may correspond to TRBD1 or TRBD2 (5 bases each). CDR1 is DFQATT, CDR2 SNEGSKA, per germline (reference sequence). The CDR3 contains 14 residues. Deletions cut 8 bases from V and 6 bases from J, with 21 bases between. The DNA of the CDR3 is TGCAGTTCCCTGCTCGATCCGGGGACCGATACGCAGTATTTT. This encodes CSSLLDPGTDTQYF.

This clonotype has more than one count but fewer than ten. This chain connects TRBV3-1 to TRBJ2-1; D gene uncertain. CDR3 length: 14 residues. V was cut by 2 bases and J by 9 bases, with 14 bases left in between. Germline V gene data show CDR1 as LGHDT and CDR2 as YNNKEL (reference sequence). Here the CDR3 DNA reads TGTGCCAGCAGCCAATCCCTCCGCGGAAGTGAGCAGTTCTTC. It yields the protein CASSQSLRGSEQFF.

The chain has TRBV18 and TRBJ1-2; 9 bases agree with TRBD1. The trim removed 4 bases at V and 7 bases at J, leaving 4 bases unmatched. From germline, CDR1 is KGHSH and CDR2 LQKENI. The CDR3 length is 13 residues. The chain's CDR3 is CASSLEDRGGYTF. DNA of the CDR3: TGTGCCAGCTCACTGGAGGACAGGGGTGGCTACACCTTC. The full variable domain, rest sourced from reference TRBV18 and TRBJ1-2, is NAGVMQNPRHLVRRRGQEARLRCSPMKGHSHVYWYRQLPEEGLKFMVYLQKENIIDESGMPKERFSAEFPKEGPSILRIQQVVRGDSAAYFCASSLEDRGGYTFGSGTRLTVV.

The chain is built from TRBV18 and TRBJ1-1, with D uncertain. The CDR3 totals 13 residues. The V end lost 3 bases, the J end lost 3 bases, and 8 bases lay between the germline ends. Germline V gene sequence: CDR1 KGHSH, CDR2 LQKENI. The CDR3 reads CASSPLIDTEAFF. CDR3 nucleotides: TGTGCCAGCTCACCGCTTATCGACACTGAAGCTTTCTTT.

The rearrangement uses TRBV29-1 and TRBJ2-3, with D tentatively TRBD2 (6 bases). With 0 bases removed from V and 5 bases from J, the gap between germline ends came to 15 bases. There are 15 residues in the CDR3. Germline values: CDR1 SQVTM, CDR2 ANQGSEA. The CDR3, as DNA: TGCAGCGTTGAAGATCGATCGGGAGTCGTAGATACGCAGTATTTT. Translated: CSVEDRSGVVDTQYF.

This clonotype has a handful of counts. The V call is TRBV18, the J call TRBJ2-1; possible D gene TRBD1, 6 bases. This CDR3 spans 14 amino acids. The germline V gene has CDR1 KGHSH and CDR2 LQKENI. V gave up 4 bases and J gave up 4 bases, with 11 bases separating them. The chain's CDR3 is CASSRDILYNEQFF. The CDR3, as DNA: TGTGCCAGCTCACGGGACATCCTATACAATGAGCAGTTCTTC.

This chain connects TRBV12-3 or TRBV12-4 to TRBJ2-5; a weak D match, TRBD2 (5 bases). CDR3 size: 15 residues. V was trimmed by 2 bases and J by 4 bases, leaving 14 bases between them. The CDR3 is CASSLLGVVGETQYF. The CDR3 DNA reads TGTGCCAGCAGTTTACTCGGGGTTGTCGGAGAGACCCAGTACTTC.